The 10 T cell receptor beta chains in this list originate from one sample, sequenced in a study of cytomegalovirus exposure and HLA in healthy donors. PCR employed 60 Vbeta and 13 Jbeta primers. Sequencing used immunoSEQ multiplex PCR; TCRdb keeps in-frame clones, though not all of them. The data show 150,000 to 200,000 clones, about 90% seen once. Sequencing input: PBMCs. Receptors were obtained from a girl under two years old in good health and CMV-seronegative.

This clone was observed a single time. V gene TRBV19 combines with J gene TRBJ2-4; unclear D gene. Germline values: CDR1 LNHDA, CDR2 SQIVND (reference sequence). V lost 7 bases and J lost 1, with 11 bases in between. There are 14 residues in the CDR3. Written as DNA, the CDR3 is TGTGCCAGTACCCATTCCGGGGCCAAAAACATTCAGTACTTC. It codes for CASTHSGAKNIQYF.

This chain joins TRBV4-1 and TRBJ2-5; TRBD1 might be the D (5 bases). The CDR3 length is 15 residues. The V gene lost 0 bases and the J gene lost 5 bases, with 13 bases spanning the gap. Germline CDR1 and CDR2: MGHRA and YSYEKL. The CDR3 DNA reads TGCGCCAGCAGCCAAGAGGGCGGCAGGGCGGAGACCCAGTACTTC. This translates into CASSQEGGRAETQYF.

CDR3 DNA: TGTGCCAGCAGCGGCCGGGACAGGGCGACCCACGAGCAGTACTTC. It specifies CASSGRDRATHEQYF. The J gene is TRBJ2-7, the V gene TRBV7-9; 9 nucleotides line up with TRBD1. This CDR3 is built from 15 residues. The germline V gene has CDR1 SEHNR and CDR2 FQNEAQ (reference sequence). Trimming at V came to 5 bases and at J to 5 bases, leaving 10 bases not matched to a gene.

The chain uses TRBV9 and TRBJ2-1; 7 bases agree with TRBD2. Germline CDR1 and CDR2: SGDLS and YYNGEE. Losses at the gene ends were 3 bases for V and 6 bases for J; bases not matched to a gene: 9. The CDR3 is 15 amino acids. CDR3 nucleotides: TGTGCCAGCAGCGGCGAAGCAGCGGGGACCAATGAGCAGTTCTTC. Translated, it gives CASSGEAAGTNEQFF.

This clone came up a few times. This rearrangement joins TRBV18 to TRBJ1-3; 8 bases match TRBD1. Germline trimming cut 3 bases from V and 0 bases from J; bases unmatched to any gene: 1. Germline V gene sequence: CDR1 KGHSH, CDR2 LQKENI. The CDR3 has 15 residues. Written as DNA, the CDR3 is TGTGCCAGCTCACCGGGACAGGTCTCTGGAAACACCATATATTTT. Translated: CASSPGQVSGNTIYF.

The chain combines TRBV19 with TRBJ1-2, with TRBD1 matching 9 bases. V dropped 5 bases and J dropped 2; count of bases not matched to a gene: 3. This CDR3 comprises 14 residues. Germline CDR1 reads LNHDA; CDR2 reads SQIVND (reference sequence). CDR3 amino acids: CASSWGTGNYGYTF. The DNA of the CDR3 is TGTGCCAGTAGTTGGGGGACAGGGAACTATGGCTACACCTTC.

V gene TRBV4-3 combines with J gene TRBJ2-7; 15 bases align to TRBD2. The CDR3 is made up of 17 amino acids. Germline V gene sequence: CDR1 LGHNA, CDR2 YSLEER. V shed 2 bases, J shed 7 bases, and the junction held 9 bases outside the gene matches. CDR3 sequence: CASSQTGLAGGPKEQYF. In DNA, the CDR3 is TGCGCCAGCAGCCAAACGGGACTAGCGGGAGGCCCCAAGGAGCAGTACTTC.

This chain connects TRBV9 to TRBJ2-3; a weak D match, TRBD2 (7 bases). Trimming left V 0 bases short and J 5 bases short, with 13 bases between. The CDR3 spans 15 residues. From germline, CDR1 is SGDLS and CDR2 YYNGEE. The chain's CDR3 is CASSVGVGGGDTQYF. Written as DNA, the CDR3 is TGTGCCAGCAGCGTAGGCGTGGGAGGGGGAGATACGCAGTATTTT.

The chain links TRBV10-2 to TRBJ1-2; a possible D gene is TRBD1 (6 bases). The CDR3 is 13 residues long. CDR1 and CDR2 from the germline V gene are WSHSY and SAAADI. Trimming left V 7 bases short and J 4 bases short, with 13 bases between. In nucleotides, the CDR3 is TGCGCCAGCACGGGGGGCGCCGCCTATGGCTACACCTTC. As protein: CASTGGAAYGYTF.

This clone showed up just a few times. The CDR3 region is CASSVRFNEKLFF. DNA for the CDR3: TGTGCCAGCTCAGTGAGGTTTAATGAAAAACTGTTTTTT. The chain uses TRBV18 and TRBJ1-4; no clear D gene. CDR1 is KGHSH and CDR2 is LQKENI in the germline V gene. Deletions cut 5 bases from V and 4 bases from J, with 8 bases between. The CDR3 sequence is 13 residues long.